One and the same sample provided the 5 T cell receptor beta chains below, sequenced in a study of blood T cell repertoires in COVID-19. Produced via immunoSEQ multiplex PCR; TCRdb's table is partial and in-frame only. Of more than 300,000 clones listed, 88% were seen once; the top ten hold 1.2%. The sample comprised PBMCs or T cells enriched from blood (not recorded which). These receptors were taken from a woman aged 18-35 years who had recovered from COVID-19.

This clone was seen once. At one end, the junction sequence differs from germline, possibly due to a read error. This chain joins TRBV2 and TRBJ1-2, with 7 nucleotides matching TRBD1. Germline V gives CDR1 SNHLY, CDR2 FYNNEI. The length of the CDR3 is 11 residues. The CDR3 region has the DNA TGTGCCAGCAGTCAATGGACAGGCACCGGCTTC. Protein sequence: CASSQWTGTGF. The full variable domain, completed using reference TRBV2 and TRBJ1-2, is EPEVTQTPSHQVTQMGQEVILRCVPISNHLYFYWYRQILGQKVEFLVSFYNNEISEKSEIFDDQFSVERPDGSNFTLKIRSTKLEDSAMYFCASSQWTGTGFGSGTRLTVV.

This chain uses TRBV4-1 with TRBJ2-3, with 10 bases identical to TRBD1. The CDR3 contains 14 residues. Trimming removed 4 bases from V and 4 bases from J; junction bases left unmatched: 2. Germline CDR1 MGHRA, CDR2 YSYEKL. The DNA for the CDR3 is TGCGCCAGCAGCCTGACAGGGGGCCCAGATACGCAGTATTTT. As protein: CASSLTGGPDTQYF.

The chain joins TRBV27 to TRBJ2-2; D is unclear. The ends were cut back, 4 bases at V and 8 bases at J, with 11 bases in the middle. The CDR3 consists of 13 residues. CDR1 and CDR2 (germline): MNHEY, SMNVEV (reference sequence). The CDR3 reads CASSSSGWGELFF. For the CDR3, the DNA is TGTGCCAGCAGTTCGTCGGGTTGGGGGGAGCTGTTTTTT.

DNA for the CDR3: TGTGCCAGCAGCTTAAGGGGCAGGGGTTATGAAAAACTGTTTTTT. This gives the protein CASSLRGRGYEKLFF. This chain connects TRBV7-8 to TRBJ1-4, with TRBD1 as a possible D gene (6 bases). The CDR3 is 15 residues long. From germline, CDR1 is SGHVS and CDR2 FQNEAQ. Between the trimmed V and J ends, which lost 2 bases and 6 bases, there was a span of 13 bases.

The genes are TRBV6-5 and TRBJ2-1; perhaps TRBD2 as D (7 bases). Deletions cut 8 bases from V and 6 bases from J, with 20 bases between. CDR1 and CDR2 from the germline V gene are MNHEY and SVGAGI. The CDR3 runs 15 residues. Here the CDR3 DNA reads TGTGCCAGCGCGGCGGGGGCCCCGAATACCAATGAGCAGTTCTTC. Its protein is CASAAGAPNTNEQFF.